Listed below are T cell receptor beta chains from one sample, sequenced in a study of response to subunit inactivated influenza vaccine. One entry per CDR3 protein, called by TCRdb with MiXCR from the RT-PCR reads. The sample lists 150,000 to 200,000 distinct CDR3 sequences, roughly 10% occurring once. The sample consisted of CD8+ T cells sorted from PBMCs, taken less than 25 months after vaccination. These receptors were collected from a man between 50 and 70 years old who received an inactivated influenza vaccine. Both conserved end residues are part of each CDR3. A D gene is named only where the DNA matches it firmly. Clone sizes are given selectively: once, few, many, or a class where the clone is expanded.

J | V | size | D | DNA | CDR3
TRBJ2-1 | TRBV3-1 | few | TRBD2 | TGTGCCAGCAGCTATAGCGGGGAGGGTTTCGATGAGCAGTTCTTC | CASSYSGEGFDEQFF
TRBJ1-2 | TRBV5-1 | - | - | TGCGCCAGCAGCTTGGAAGGCCCCTATGGCTACACCTTC | CASSLEGPYGYTF
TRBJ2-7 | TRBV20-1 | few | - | TGCAGTGCTAGAGAATGGTTATCGGGGGTTGGCGAGCAGTACTTC | CSAREWLSGVGEQYF
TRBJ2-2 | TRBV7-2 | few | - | TGTGCCAGCAGCTTAGCTTCCTTTCGAGCAGTGTTCACCGGGGAGCTGTTTTTT | CASSLASFRAVFTGELFF
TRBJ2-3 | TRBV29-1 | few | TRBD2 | TGCAGCGTTCGACTATTTAGCGGGAGCGAGGCAGATACGCAGTATTTT | CSVRLFSGSEADTQYF
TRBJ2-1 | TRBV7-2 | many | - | TGTGCCAGCAGCTTAGATTGGTGGGATGAGCAGTTCTTC | CASSLDWWDEQFF
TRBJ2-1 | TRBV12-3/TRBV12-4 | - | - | TGTGCCAGCCACAGGGAGGGACAGGAGCAGTTCTTC | CASHREGQEQFF
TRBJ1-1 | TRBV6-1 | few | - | TGTGCCAGCACCAGACAGGTCAACACTGAAGCTTTCTTT | CASTRQVNTEAFF
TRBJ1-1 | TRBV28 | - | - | TGTGCCAGCCGTCGTAGTACTGAAGCTTTCTTT | CASRRSTEAFF
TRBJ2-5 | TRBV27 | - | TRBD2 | TGTGCCAGCACCCCACGCGGGGGTTTTCAAGAGACCCAGTACTTC | CASTPRGGFQETQYF
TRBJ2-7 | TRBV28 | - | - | TGTGCCAGCAGTTTTGAACGGGACGAGCAGTACTTC | CASSFERDEQYF
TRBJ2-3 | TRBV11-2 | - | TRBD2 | TGTGCCAGCAGCCAGGGACTAGCGGGGGGTTTCACAGGTACGCAGTATTTT | CASSQGLAGGFTGTQYF
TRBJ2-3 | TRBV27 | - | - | TGTGCCCCCGATGGAGGAGATACGCAGTATTTT | CAPDGGDTQYF
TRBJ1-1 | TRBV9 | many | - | TGTGCCAGCAGCCCGGGGTTCGGGGCCCTTGAAGCTTTCTTT | CASSPGFGALEAFF
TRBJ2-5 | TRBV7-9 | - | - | TGTGCCGGCAGCGCCCCGGGGGGCGAAGAGACCCAGTACTTC | CAGSAPGGEETQYF
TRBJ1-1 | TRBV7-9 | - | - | TGTGCCAGCAGCTTTCGATCACCGGAAGCTTTCTTT | CASSFRSPEAFF
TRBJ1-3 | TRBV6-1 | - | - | TGTGCCAGCAGTGAATGGGGGGGCAACTCTGGAAACACCATATATTTT | CASSEWGGNSGNTIYF
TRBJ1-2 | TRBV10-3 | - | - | TGTGCCATCAGTGTCCGGGGAGAAGCCTATGGCTACACCTTC | CAISVRGEAYGYTF
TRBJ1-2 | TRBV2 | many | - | TGTGCCAGCAAGAGTGAGGGGAACTATGGCTACACCTTC | CASKSEGNYGYTF
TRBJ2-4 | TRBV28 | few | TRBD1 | TGTGCCAGCAGTTGGGGACAGGGGATTATGGACATTCAGTACTTC | CASSWGQGIMDIQYF
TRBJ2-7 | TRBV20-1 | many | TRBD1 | TGCAGTGCTAGAGCCACAGGGGTCTTAGAGCAGTACTTC | CSARATGVLEQYF
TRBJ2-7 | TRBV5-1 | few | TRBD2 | TGCGCCAGCAGCGCATACGGACTAGCGGGGGGCCTATCCTACGAGCAGTACTTC | CASSAYGLAGGLSYEQYF
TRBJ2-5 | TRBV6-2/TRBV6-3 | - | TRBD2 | TGTGCCAGCAGTTCGCGACTAGCGGGGGGAGGAGAGACCCAGTACTTC | CASSSRLAGGGETQYF
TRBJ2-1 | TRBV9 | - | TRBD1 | TGTGCCAGCAGCGTAGAGGGGACAGGCTACAATGAGCAGTTCTTC | CASSVEGTGYNEQFF
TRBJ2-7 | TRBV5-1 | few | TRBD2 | TGCGCCAGCAGCTTGGTTGCTAGCGGGGGAGTCTCCTACGAGCAGTACTTC | CASSLVASGGVSYEQYF
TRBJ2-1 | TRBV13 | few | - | TGTGCCAGCAGCCGACAGGTCAATGAGCAGTTCTTC | CASSRQVNEQFF
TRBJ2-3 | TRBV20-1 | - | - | TGTAGTGCTAGAGATCGGCAGGGCGGAGATACGCAGTATTTT | CSARDRQGGDTQYF
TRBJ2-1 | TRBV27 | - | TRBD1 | TGTGCCAGCCCCCACAGTGGGACAGTATCAAATGAGCAGTTCTTC | CASPHSGTVSNEQFF
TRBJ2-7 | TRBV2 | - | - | TGTGCCAGCAGTTGGGTCACATCGATCACCTACGAGCAGTACTTC | CASSWVTSITYEQYF
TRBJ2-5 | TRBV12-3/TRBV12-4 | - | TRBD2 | TGTGCCAGCAGTTCGAGCCTAGCGGTGCAAGAGACCCAGTACTTC | CASSSSLAVQETQYF
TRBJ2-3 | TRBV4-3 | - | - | TGCGCCAGCAGCCAAGTAGTCTGGCGCACAGATACGCAGTATTTT | CASSQVVWRTDTQYF
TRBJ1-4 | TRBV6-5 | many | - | TGTGCCAGCAGTTACTCCACAGGGCGGGATGAAAAACTGTTTTTT | CASSYSTGRDEKLFF
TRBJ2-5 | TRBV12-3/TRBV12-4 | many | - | TGTGCCAGCACCTCGCCAGGGATGGAGACCCAGTACTTC | CASTSPGMETQYF
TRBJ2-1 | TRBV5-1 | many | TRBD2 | TGCGCCAGCAGCTCTCACTTTAATAGGCTAGCGGGAGAGGTTATCTACAATGAGCAGTTCTTC | CASSSHFNRLAGEVIYNEQFF
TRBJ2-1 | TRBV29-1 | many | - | TGCAGCGTAGATACCTTCCGGCCAGAAAATGGGGGCAATGAGCAGTTCTTC | CSVDTFRPENGGNEQFF
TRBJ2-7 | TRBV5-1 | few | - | TGCGCCAGCAGCTTCTCCCCACAAGGGTCGGGAGACGAGCAGTACTTC | CASSFSPQGSGDEQYF
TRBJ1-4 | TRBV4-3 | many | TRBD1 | TGCGCCAGCAGCCAACCCATCGACAGGGGCGAGAGGAACGAAAAACTGTTTTTT | CASSQPIDRGERNEKLFF
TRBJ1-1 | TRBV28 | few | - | TGTGCCAGCAGTCCCCTGACTAGTACTAACACTGAAGCTTTCTTT | CASSPLTSTNTEAFF
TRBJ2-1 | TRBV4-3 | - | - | TGCGCCAGCAGTCCCTCGGGAGAAAACATGGGGAATGAGCAGTTCTTC | CASSPSGENMGNEQFF
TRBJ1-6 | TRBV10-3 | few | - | TGTGCCATCAGTGCGACAGTATATAATTCACCCCTCCACTTT | CAISATVYNSPLHF
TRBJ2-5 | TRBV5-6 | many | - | TGTGCCAGCAGTTTTGTGGAGACCCAGTACTTC | CASSFVETQYF
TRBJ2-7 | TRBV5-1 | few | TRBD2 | TGCGCCAGCAGCTATACTAGCGGCCCCGCCTACGAGCAGTACTTC | CASSYTSGPAYEQYF
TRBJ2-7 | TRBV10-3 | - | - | TGTGCCATCAGTGGGTCCCCCTCCTACGAGCAGTACTTC | CAISGSPSYEQYF
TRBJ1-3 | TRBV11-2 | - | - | TGTGCCAGCAGCTTCGACAGCTCTGGAAACACCATATATTTT | CASSFDSSGNTIYF
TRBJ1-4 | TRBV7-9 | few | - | TGTGCCAGCAGCCTGGAAATGACTGCAACTAATGAAAAACTGTTTTTT | CASSLEMTATNEKLFF
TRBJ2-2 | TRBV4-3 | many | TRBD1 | TGCGCCAGCAGCCAAGATGGTGGACAGGGAAGGGCCGGGGAGCTGTTTTTT | CASSQDGGQGRAGELFF
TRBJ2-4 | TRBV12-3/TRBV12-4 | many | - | TGTGCCAGCAGTTTAGATGATTGGGGTGCGATTCAGTACTTC | CASSLDDWGAIQYF
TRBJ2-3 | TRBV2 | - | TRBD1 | TGTGCCAGCAGTGCGGACAGGGGTCTTGGCACAGATACGCAGTATTTT | CASSADRGLGTDTQYF
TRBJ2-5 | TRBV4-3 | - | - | TGCGCCAGCAGCCAAGAAATATCGGGTTCCGGAGAGACCCAGTACTTC | CASSQEISGSGETQYF
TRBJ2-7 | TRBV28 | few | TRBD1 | TGTGCCAGCAGCCCAATGGACAGGGCCTACGAGCAGTACTTC | CASSPMDRAYEQYF